At least ten counts were recorded for the clone carrying this TCR beta chain. The V and J ends lost 4 bases and 11 bases respectively, with 18 bases between them. The germline V gene encodes CDR1 SGHRS and CDR2 YFSETQ. The CDR3 has 13 residues. The sample comes from a study of T cells in Graves' hyperthyroidism and ophthalmopathy. Amplification of TCR beta CDR3 regions was performed using RNA transcripts as template. RT-PCR in the first round (using the HTBI primer set) targeted the TCR CDR3. TCRdb fed the multiplex PCR reads into MiXCR, producing one record per CDR3 protein. The sample comprises hundreds of thousands of distinct CDR3 sequences, roughly 16% of which are singletons, and roughly 3.4% rests with the top ten.

The sequence derives from a woman aged 40 to 55 with Graves' ophthalmopathy. V gene TRBV5-1 combines with J gene TRBJ1-2, with D possibly matching TRBD1 (6 bases). The sample consisted of blood. CDR3 sequence (DNA): TGCGCCAGCAGCCTGGGACAACGGGAGGAGTACACCTTC. This codes for CASSLGQREEYTF.